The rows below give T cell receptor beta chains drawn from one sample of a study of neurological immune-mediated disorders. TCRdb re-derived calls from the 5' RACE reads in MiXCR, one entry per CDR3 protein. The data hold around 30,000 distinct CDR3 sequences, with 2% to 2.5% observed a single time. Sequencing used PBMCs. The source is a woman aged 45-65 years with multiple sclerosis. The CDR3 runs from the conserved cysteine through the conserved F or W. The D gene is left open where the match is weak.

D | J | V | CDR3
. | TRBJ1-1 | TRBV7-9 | CASSLVRPQGYTEAFF
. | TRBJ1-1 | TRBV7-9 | CASSFRENTEAFF
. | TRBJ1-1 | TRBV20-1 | CSAYPGTTNTEAFF
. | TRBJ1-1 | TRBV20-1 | CSASPRKSGVNTEAFF
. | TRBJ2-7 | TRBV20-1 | CSATKPGSSPYEQYF
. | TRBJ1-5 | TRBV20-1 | CSARARNSNQPQHF
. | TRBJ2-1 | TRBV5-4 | CASSTRGSYNEQFF
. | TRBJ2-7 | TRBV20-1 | CSASGTSYEQYF
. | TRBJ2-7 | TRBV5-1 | CASSRGTEDREQYF
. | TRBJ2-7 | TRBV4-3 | CASSQDRTSAYEQYF
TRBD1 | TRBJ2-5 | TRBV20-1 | CSARLARGWETQYF
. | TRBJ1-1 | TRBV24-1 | CATSDLWVVGGKAVVSTEAFF
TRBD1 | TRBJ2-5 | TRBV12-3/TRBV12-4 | CASSLGQRETQYF
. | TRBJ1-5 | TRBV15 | CSNQPQHF
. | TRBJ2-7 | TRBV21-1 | CASSNKGAGVHEQYF
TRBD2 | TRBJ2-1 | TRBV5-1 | CASSVTSGRNNEQFF
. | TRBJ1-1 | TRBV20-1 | CSARDSYFPEAFF
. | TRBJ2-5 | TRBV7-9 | CASSLGGSQETQYF
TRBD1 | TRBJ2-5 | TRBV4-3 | CASSLRGQGETQYF
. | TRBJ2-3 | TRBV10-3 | CAISELADTQYF
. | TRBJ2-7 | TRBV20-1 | CSARDPVSYEQYF
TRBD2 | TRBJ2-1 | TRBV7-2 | CASSPTSVSYNEQFF
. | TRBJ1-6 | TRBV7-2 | CAVGTTSYNSPLHF
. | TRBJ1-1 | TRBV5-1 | CASSVRGRDTEAFF
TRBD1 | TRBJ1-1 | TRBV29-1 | CSVDRQGGRNTEAFF
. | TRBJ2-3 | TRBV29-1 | CSVSTDTQYF
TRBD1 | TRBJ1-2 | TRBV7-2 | CASSLASGQVSYGYTF
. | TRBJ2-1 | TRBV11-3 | CASSFHRDEQFF
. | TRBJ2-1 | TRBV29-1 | CSVNLDRREQFF
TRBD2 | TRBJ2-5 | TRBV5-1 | CASSFERGLGETQYF
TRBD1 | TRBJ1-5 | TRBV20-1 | CSVLTGDQPQHF
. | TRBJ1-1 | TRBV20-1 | CSARVVPNTEAFF
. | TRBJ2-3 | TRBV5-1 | CASSSFGIGTDTQYF
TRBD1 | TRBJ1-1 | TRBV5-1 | CASSLTGEATEAFF
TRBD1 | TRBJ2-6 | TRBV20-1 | CSARDSNSGANVLTF
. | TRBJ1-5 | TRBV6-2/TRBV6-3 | CASSFGRASNQPQHF
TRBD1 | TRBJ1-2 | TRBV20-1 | CSARPHLRDRGQGYTF
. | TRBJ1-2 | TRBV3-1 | CASSQDYWEDYGYTF
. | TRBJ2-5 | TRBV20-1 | CSATPDRSQETQYF
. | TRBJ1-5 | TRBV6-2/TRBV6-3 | CASGGFSLYSNQPQHF
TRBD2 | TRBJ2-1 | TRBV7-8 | CASSLELAGYNEQFF
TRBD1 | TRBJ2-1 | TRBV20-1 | CSASPRDRAYNEQFF
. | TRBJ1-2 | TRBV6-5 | CASRAAPYGYTF
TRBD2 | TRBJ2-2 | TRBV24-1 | CATSGRGTSKTGELFF
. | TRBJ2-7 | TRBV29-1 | CSVEDRGEALSYEQYF
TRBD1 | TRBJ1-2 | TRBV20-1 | CSARDLLDRGFGGYTF
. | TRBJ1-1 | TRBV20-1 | CSARWGNEAFF
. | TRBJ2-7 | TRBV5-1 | CASSEDSSEQYF
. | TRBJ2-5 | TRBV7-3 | CASSPFRGETQYF
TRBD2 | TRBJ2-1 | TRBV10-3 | CAISDRGSGRSSYNEQFF
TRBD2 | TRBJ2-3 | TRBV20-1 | CSATWTSGGKDTQYF
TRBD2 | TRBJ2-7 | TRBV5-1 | CASTPAGGMEQYF
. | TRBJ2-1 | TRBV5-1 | CASSLARGQYNEQFF
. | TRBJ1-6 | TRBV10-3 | CAITDSYSPLNF
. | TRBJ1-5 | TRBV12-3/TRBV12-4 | CASSQSGFHQNF